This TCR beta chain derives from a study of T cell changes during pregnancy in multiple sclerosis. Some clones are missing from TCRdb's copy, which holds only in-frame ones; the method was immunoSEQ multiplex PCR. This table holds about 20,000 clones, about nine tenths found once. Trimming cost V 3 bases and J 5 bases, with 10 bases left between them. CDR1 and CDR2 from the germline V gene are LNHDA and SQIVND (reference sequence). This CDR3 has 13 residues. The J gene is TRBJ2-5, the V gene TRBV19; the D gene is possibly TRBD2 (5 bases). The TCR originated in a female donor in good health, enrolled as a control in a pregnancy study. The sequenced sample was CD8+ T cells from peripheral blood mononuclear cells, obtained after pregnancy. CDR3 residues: CASSMRVRETQYF. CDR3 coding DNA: TGTGCCAGTAGTATGAGGGTGCGCGAGACCCAGTACTTC.